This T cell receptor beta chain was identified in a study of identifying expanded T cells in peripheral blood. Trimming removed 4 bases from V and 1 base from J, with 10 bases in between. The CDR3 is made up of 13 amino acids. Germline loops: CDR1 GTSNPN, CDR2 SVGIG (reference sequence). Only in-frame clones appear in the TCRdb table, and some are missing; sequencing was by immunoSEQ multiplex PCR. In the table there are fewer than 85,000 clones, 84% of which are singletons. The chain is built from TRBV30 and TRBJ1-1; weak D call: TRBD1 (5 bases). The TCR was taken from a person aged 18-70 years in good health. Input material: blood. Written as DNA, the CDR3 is TGTGCCTGGAAGGACACACCGAACACTGAAGCTTTCTTT. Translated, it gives CAWKDTPNTEAFF. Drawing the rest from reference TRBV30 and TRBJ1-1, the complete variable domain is SQTIHQWPATLVQPVGSPLSLECTVEGTSNPNLYWYRQAAGRGLQLLFYSVGIGQISSEVPQNLSASRPQDRQFILSSKKLLLSDSGFYLCAWKDTPNTEAFFGQGTRLTVV.